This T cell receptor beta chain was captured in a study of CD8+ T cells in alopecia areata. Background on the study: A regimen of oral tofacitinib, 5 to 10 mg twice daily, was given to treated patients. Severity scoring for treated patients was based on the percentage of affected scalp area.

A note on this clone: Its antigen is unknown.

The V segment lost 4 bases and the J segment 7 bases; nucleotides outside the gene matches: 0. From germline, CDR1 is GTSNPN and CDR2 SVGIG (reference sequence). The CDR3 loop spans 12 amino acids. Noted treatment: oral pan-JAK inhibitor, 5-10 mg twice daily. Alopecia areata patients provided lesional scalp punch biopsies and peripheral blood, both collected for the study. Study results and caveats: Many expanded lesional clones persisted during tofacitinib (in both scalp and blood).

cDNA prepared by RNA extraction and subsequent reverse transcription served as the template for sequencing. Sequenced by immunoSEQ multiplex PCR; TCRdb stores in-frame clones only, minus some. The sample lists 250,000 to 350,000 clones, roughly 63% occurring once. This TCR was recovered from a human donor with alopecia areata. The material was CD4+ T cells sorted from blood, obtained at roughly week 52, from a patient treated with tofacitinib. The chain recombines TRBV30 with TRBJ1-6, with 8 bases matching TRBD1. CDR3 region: CAWTGGNSPLHF. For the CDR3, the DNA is TGTGCCTGGACAGGGGGCAATTCACCCCTCCACTTT.